This TCR beta chain was identified during a study of CD8 T cells in Susac syndrome. Study-wide results and limits: As acknowledged by the study, its TCR sequencing and HLA analysis included a relatively small number of individuals.

Sequencing of TCR beta covered CD8+ and CD4+ T cells obtained from blood. Random hexamers served to reverse transcribe roughly 0.45 to 1 ug RNA. Using its own MiXCR run on the immunoSEQ multiplex PCR reads, TCRdb lists one record per CDR3 protein. The sample consists of 300,000 or so distinct CDR3 sequences, about 92% of them appearing once. A note on this clonotype: Antigen: not known.

Germline V lookup: CDR1 KGHSH, CDR2 LQKENI. This CDR3 is built from 13 residues. The V end lost 5 bases, the J end lost 4 bases, and 9 bases lay between the germline ends. This sequence joins TRBV18 and TRBJ2-1; D call uncertain. The source material was CD4+ T cells from PBMCs. The TCR sequence derives from a human donor with multiple sclerosis. This CDR3 is CASSNYDYNEQFF. The CDR3 coding sequence is TGTGCCAGCTCAAACTACGATTACAATGAGCAGTTCTTC.